The clone carrying this T cell receptor beta chain has a count of ten or more. Germline DNA was also extracted, while the blood RNA originated from unsorted whole blood. Investigators obtained roughly 4 milliliters of peripheral blood ahead of surgery. The data stem from a study of tumor-infiltrating lymphocytes in primary liver carcinoma. In the study overall: Tumor staging was T1-T3 N0M0; sizes spanned roughly 4.2 to 10 cm across.

TCR beta cDNA was made from 400 to 500 ng total RNA with a constant-region primer. TCR beta libraries came from three nested multiplex PCR rounds using slightly modified ARM-PCR. With TRBV1-TRBV30 forward primers and a C-beta reverse primer, the first two PCR rounds were run for nine to eleven cycles each. TCRdb recomputed calls from the multiplex PCR reads with MiXCR, one row per CDR3 protein. In the table there are 200,000 or so distinct CDR3 sequences, 65% of which are singletons. Germline assignment: CDR1 SGHAT and CDR2 FQNNGV. Trimming removed 5 bases from V and 5 bases from J; junction bases left unmatched: 5. This CDR3 has 14 residues.

This chain links TRBV11-2 with TRBJ2-5; 10 nucleotides match TRBD1. This clonotype was obtained from a woman aged 60-75 years with primary liver carcinoma and hepatitis B virus infection. Sequencing was performed on peripheral blood. This chain's CDR3 is CASSMTGGSETQYF. CDR3 DNA: TGTGCCAGCAGCATGACAGGGGGCAGTGAGACCCAGTACTTC.